What follows are 31 T cell receptor beta chains derived from one specimen sequenced in a study of beta chain features in type 1 diabetes. Study observations and caveats: Significant though moderate, a shortening of TCRB CDR3s appeared in all four CD4+ subsets of Type 1 diabetes patients.

Their specific antigens are unknown. The study reverse transcribed the entire isolated RNA, so it sequenced expressed TCRB transcripts. Generated by immunoSEQ multiplex PCR, the TCRdb table keeps only in-frame clones and is missing some. Of 120,000 to 150,000 clones listed, 10% to 15% are singletons. The sequenced material came from central memory CD4+ T cells from blood. These receptors came from a man younger than 35 with type 1 diabetes.

The rearrangement uses TRBV6-5 and TRBJ2-5; 9 bases align to TRBD1. The end of the DNA is better explained by TRBJ2-7, so the J call may be wrong. Looked up from germline, CDR1 is MNHEY and CDR2 is SVGAGI. This CDR3 is 15 amino acids long. CDR3 sequence reads: CASRVTGGALDEQYF. CDR3 DNA: TGTGCCAGCCGCGTGACAGGGGGGGCGTTGGACGAGCAGTACTTC.

This clone was counted only a few times. The CDR3 loop is CASSFRWGNQPQHF. The CDR3 DNA is TGTGCCAGCAGTTTTCGGTGGGGCAATCAGCCCCAGCATTTT. This chain uses TRBV28 with TRBJ1-5, with D unresolved. V shed 3 bases and J shed 2 bases, with 8 bases lying between them. CDR3 length: 14 residues. The V gene's germline CDR1 is MDHEN and CDR2 SYDVKM.

In this sample, this clone turned up a few times. The chain joins TRBV27 to TRBJ1-4; 9 bases agree with TRBD1. V shed 6 bases and J 1 base; nucleotides not matched to a gene: 9. Germline lookup yields CDR1 MNHEY and CDR2 SMNVEV (reference sequence). CDR3 length: 17 residues. The CDR3 nucleotides read TGTGCCAGCAGACGACAGGGGGTCGGGGGAACTAATGAAAAACTGTTTTTT. Protein sequence: CASRRQGVGGTNEKLFF. The full variable domain, in which reference TRBV27 and TRBJ1-4 provide the parts outside the CDR3, is EAQVTQNPRYLITVTGKKLTVTCSQNMNHEYMSWYRQDPGLGLRQIYYSMNVEVTDKGDVPEGYKVSRKEKRNFPLILESPSPNQTSLYFCASRRQGVGGTNEKLFFGSGTQLSVL.

The chain employs TRBV30 and TRBJ1-2, with TRBD1 as a possible D gene (6 bases). From germline, CDR1 is GTSNPN and CDR2 SVGIG (reference sequence). The germline V and J ends were trimmed by 3 bases and 4 bases, with 15 bases remaining between them. The CDR3 runs to 14 residues. The CDR3 DNA reads TGTGCCTGGAGCGCGGCCGGGACAAGCTATGGCTACACCTTC. Its protein is CAWSAAGTSYGYTF.

This clone was found many times. The CDR3 spells CASSDQYVSSYNEQFF. The CDR3 DNA is TGTGCCAGCAGTGATCAATACGTGAGCTCCTACAATGAGCAGTTCTTC. V is TRBV6-1 and J is TRBJ2-1; D remains unclear. V was clipped by 3 bases and J by 0 bases, with 12 bases between them. Germline CDR1 is MNHNS and CDR2 is SASEGT. This CDR3 contains 16 residues.

The chain employs TRBV28 and TRBJ1-1, with 9 bases fitting TRBD1. CDR3 length: 13 residues. The V segment lost 0 bases and the J segment 7 bases; nucleotides outside the gene matches: 0. Germline-derived CDR1 and CDR2 are MDHEN and SYDVKM. The CDR3 here is CASSLWDRGEAFF. CDR3 coding DNA: TGTGCCAGCAGTTTATGGGACAGGGGTGAAGCTTTCTTT.

The chain recombines TRBV6-1 with TRBJ1-2; no clear D. V was pared by 2 bases and J by 6 bases, with 10 bases between. The CDR3 extends over 13 amino acids. Germline CDR1 MNHNS, CDR2 SASEGT. Here the CDR3 DNA reads TGTGCCAGCAGTGAATATCCGGTCGATGGCTACACCTTC. This gives the protein CASSEYPVDGYTF.

As for this clone: It is likely a read error: a sequence one base away is far more abundant. The chain has TRBV7-2 and TRBJ2-3; 11 nucleotides agree with TRBD2. The V and J ends lost 8 bases and 0 bases, in that order; junction bases with no gene match: 7. The CDR3 is 16 residues long. Germline V gene data show CDR1 as SGHTA and CDR2 as FQGNSA. For the CDR3, the DNA is TGTGCCAGCCGCCCAAGACTAGCGGGGAGCACAGATACGCAGTATTTT. Protein sequence: CASRPRLAGSTDTQYF.

The rearrangement links TRBV7-9 to TRBJ1-2; no reliable D call. The CDR3 is 16 residues long. Germline values: CDR1 SEHNR, CDR2 FQNEAQ (reference sequence). V was shortened by 3 bases and J by 0 bases, with 14 bases between the two germline ends. CDR3 DNA: TGTGCCAGCAGCTTTTACATGGCAGGAGCTAACTATGGCTACACCTTC. This sequence encodes CASSFYMAGANYGYTF.

This clone has a handful of counts. The chain joins TRBV7-2 to TRBJ2-7; D uncertain. In germline, CDR1 is SGHTA, CDR2 FQGNSA. V was clipped by 3 bases and J by 5 bases, with 8 bases between them. The CDR3 length is 12 residues. The CDR3 here is CASSFSGDEQYF. The CDR3 DNA reads TGTGCCAGCAGCTTCTCCGGAGACGAGCAGTACTTC.

The chain recombines TRBV9 with TRBJ2-7; D is uncertain. The CDR3 sequence is 15 residues long. Trimming cost V 0 bases and J 3 bases, with 13 bases left between them. Germline V gives CDR1 SGDLS, CDR2 YYNGEE. In nucleotides, the CDR3 is TGTGCCAGCAGCGTAGGTACAGCCTCCAACTACGAGCAGTACTTC. Its translation is CASSVGTASNYEQYF.

With regard to this clone: A much bigger clone sits one base away, suggesting this may be a read error. J is TRBJ1-1 and V is TRBV29-1; no clear D. Germline values: CDR1 SQVTM, CDR2 ANQGSEA. V gave up 1 base and J gave up 5 bases, with 14 bases separating them. The CDR3 consists of 14 residues. The CDR3 here is CSVEGVSVDTEAFF. CDR3 coding DNA: TGCAGCGTTGAAGGAGTGTCTGTGGATACTGAAGCTTTCTTT.

The V and J genes are TRBV9 and TRBJ1-1, with a weak D call TRBD1 (5 bases). Per the germline V gene, CDR1 is SGDLS and CDR2 is YYNGEE. Trimming pared 3 bases from V and 0 bases from J, leaving 9 bases between. The CDR3 consists of 14 residues. CDR3 region: CASSGGRLNTEAFF. DNA of the CDR3: TGTGCCAGCAGCGGGGGACGGTTGAACACTGAAGCTTTCTTT.

This clone showed up many times. The V and J genes are TRBV25-1 and TRBJ1-6, with D possibly matching TRBD1 (5 bases). The CDR3 spans 13 residues. V was cut by 4 bases and J by 13 bases, with 14 bases left in between. Germline V gene sequence: CDR1 MGHDK, CDR2 SYGVNS. The CDR3 sequence is CASSGPGPQPLHF. The CDR3 DNA sequence: TGTGCCAGCAGTGGCCCGGGACCCCAGCCCCTCCACTTT.

The chain uses TRBV6-5 and TRBJ2-3; D is perhaps TRBD2 (6 bases). Trimming left V 6 bases short and J 11 bases short, with 18 bases between. This CDR3 is built from 13 residues. The germline CDR1 and CDR2 sequences are MNHEY and SVGAGI. The CDR3 loop is CASRSPGANEQYF. DNA for the CDR3: TGTGCCAGCAGAAGCCCGGGAGCCAACGAGCAGTATTTT.

This clone was found a few times. V gene TRBV12-5 combines with J gene TRBJ1-5; 8 nucleotides align to TRBD1. Germline values: CDR1 LGHNT, CDR2 FRNRAP. There are 13 residues in the CDR3. V shed 6 bases and J 5 bases; nucleotides not matched to a gene: 3. The CDR3 DNA sequence: TGTGCTAGTGGCCGGACAGGGTATCAGCCCCAGCATTTT. It is translated as CASGRTGYQPQHF.

The chain has TRBV5-6 and TRBJ1-1, with D hard to call. The CDR3 runs 13 residues. CDR1 and CDR2 from the germline V gene are SGHDT and YYEEEE. Trimming shortened V by 2 bases and J by 6 bases, and 11 bases separated the two germline ends. The CDR3 is CASSLGREAEAFF. DNA of the CDR3: TGTGCCAGCAGCTTAGGACGCGAAGCTGAAGCTTTCTTT.

The chain combines TRBV28 with TRBJ2-3, with TRBD1 as a possible D gene (7 bases). CDR3 size: 16 residues. V was cut by 5 bases and J by 2 bases, with 17 bases left in between. In germline, CDR1 is MDHEN, CDR2 SYDVKM. The CDR3 bases are TGTGCCAGCAGTCAAACGACAGGGCGGGACACAGATACGCAGTATTTT. Translation: CASSQTTGRDTDTQYF.

This clone was detected many times. This chain joins TRBV15 and TRBJ1-4, with D possibly being TRBD1 (6 bases). Trimming stripped 0 bases from V and 5 bases from J, with 13 bases between. Germline V gene data show CDR1 as LNHNV and CDR2 as YYDKDF (reference sequence). CDR3 size: 16 residues. The CDR3 region has the DNA TGTGCCACCAGCAGAGAACCCGAGGGGGGCAATGAAAAACTGTTTTTT. It translates to CATSREPEGGNEKLFF. The variable domain in full, with the rest retrieved from reference TRBV15 and TRBJ1-4, is DAMVIQNPRYQVTQFGKPVTLSCSQTLNHNVMYWYQQKSSQAPKLLFHYYDKDFNNEADTPDNFQSRRPNTSFCFLDIRSPGLGDTAMYLCATSREPEGGNEKLFFGSGTQLSVL.

This clone appeared many times. This rearrangement joins TRBV2 to TRBJ2-3; D is unresolved. The germline CDR1 and CDR2 sequences are SNHLY and FYNNEI. Trimming removed 7 bases from V and 2 bases from J, with 10 bases in between. CDR3 length: 13 residues. The CDR3: CASTGRYTDTQYF. DNA for the CDR3: TGTGCCAGCACGGGCCGATACACAGATACGCAGTATTTT.

There are a few counts of this clone. V is TRBV18 and J is TRBJ1-4, with TRBD1 matching 7 bases. Germline CDR1 and CDR2: KGHSH and LQKENI. V shed 0 bases and J 4 bases; nucleotides not matched to a gene: 2. There are 15 residues in the CDR3. In nucleotides, the CDR3 is TGTGCCAGCTCACCACCAACAGGGGATAATGAAAAACTGTTTTTT. This sequence encodes CASSPPTGDNEKLFF.

This chain joins TRBV18 and TRBJ2-5; 7 bases align to TRBD1. The CDR3 consists of 14 residues. The junction had 6 bases not matched to a gene; V was cut back by 5 bases and J by 3 bases. Germline V CDR1 and CDR2: KGHSH, LQKENI. The CDR3, as DNA: TGTGCCAGCTCAACAAGACAGGGCAAAGAGACCCAGTACTTC. Translating gives CASSTRQGKETQYF.

V gene TRBV5-6 combines with J gene TRBJ1-4; weak D call: TRBD1 (6 bases). Germline V gene lookup returns CDR1 SGHDT and CDR2 YYEEEE. The germline V and J ends were trimmed by 1 base and 6 bases, with 10 bases remaining between them. The CDR3 length is 14 residues. The CDR3 DNA reads TGTGCCAGCAGCTTGACAGGGAGCGATGAAAAACTGTTTTTT. Amino acids: CASSLTGSDEKLFF.

The CDR3 loop reads CASSPMTTEAFF. The CDR3 DNA follows: TGTGCCAGCTCACCAATGACCACTGAAGCTTTCTTT. The chain couples TRBV18 to TRBJ1-1, with D hard to call. V was trimmed by 2 bases and J by 4 bases, leaving 5 bases between them. This CDR3 contains 12 residues. From germline, CDR1 is KGHSH and CDR2 LQKENI.

The chain is built from TRBV4-1 and TRBJ1-2; the D gene is possibly TRBD1 (5 bases). Trimming shortened V by 2 bases and J by 8 bases, and 15 bases separated the two germline ends. From germline, CDR1 is MGHRA and CDR2 YSYEKL. The CDR3 extends over 14 amino acids. The CDR3 loop is CASSQPPAGRGYTF. DNA of the CDR3: TGCGCCAGCAGCCAACCCCCTGCAGGGAGAGGCTACACCTTC.

The J gene is TRBJ1-4, the V gene TRBV30; 7 nucleotides align to TRBD1. V lost 5 bases and J lost 9; bases outside the gene matches: 6. The CDR3 covers 12 residues. Germline V CDR1 and CDR2: GTSNPN, SVGIG (reference sequence). CDR3 loop: CAWEGAGKKLFF. The CDR3 bases are TGTGCCTGGGAGGGGGCAGGGAAAAAACTGTTTTTT.

This clone was seen more than once but under ten times. The chain is built from TRBV25-1 and TRBJ1-5; tentative D call: TRBD1 (5 bases). CDR3 length: 15 amino acids. Germline loops: CDR1 MGHDK, CDR2 SYGVNS. V lost 6 bases and J 6 bases, leaving 18 bases between the germline ends. The CDR3 DNA sequence: TGTGCCAGCAGCCCCGAGGCGGGGAGGGGTCAGCCCCAGCATTTT. Translating gives CASSPEAGRGQPQHF.

The J gene is TRBJ2-5, the V gene TRBV10-2; unclear D gene. The CDR3 has 12 amino acids. CDR1 WSHSY and CDR2 SAAADI come from the germline V gene. V gave up 2 bases and J gave up 4 bases, with 5 bases separating them. The CDR3 DNA sequence: TGCGCCAGCAGTGAGGTTCCAGAGACCCAGTACTTC. It is translated as CASSEVPETQYF.

This clone was observed a few times. The chain links TRBV11-1 to TRBJ2-4; tentative D call: TRBD2 (6 bases). The CDR3 runs 16 residues. CDR1 and CDR2 (germline): SGHAT, FQDESV (reference sequence). The V end was cut by 1 base, the J end by 6 bases, with 16 bases between. The CDR3, as DNA: TGTGCCAGCAGCTTAGACGGCGGGAATAGCAGAAACATTCAGTACTTC. Translation: CASSLDGGNSRNIQYF.

This clone was picked up a small number of times. The chain recombines TRBV5-4 with TRBJ1-3; D is unresolved. Trimming took 2 bases from V and 0 from J, leaving 12 bases between them. Germline V CDR1 and CDR2: SGHNT, YYREEE (reference sequence). CDR3 length equals 16 residues. The CDR3 reads CASSFSNTASGNTIYF. DNA of the CDR3: TGTGCCAGCAGCTTTTCGAACACGGCCTCTGGAAACACCATATATTTT. The full variable domain, rest sourced from reference TRBV5-4 and TRBJ1-3, is ETGVTQSPTHLIKTRGQQVTLRCSSQSGHNTVSWYQQALGQGPQFIFQYYREEENGRGNFPPRFSGLQFPNYSSELNVNALELDDSALYLCASSFSNTASGNTIYFGEGSWLTVV.

The rearrangement links TRBV29-1 to TRBJ2-3; TRBD2 agrees at 8 bases. CDR3 size: 15 residues. Germline CDR1 and CDR2: SQVTM and ANQGSEA. V shed 8 bases, J shed 0 bases, and the junction held 10 bases outside the gene matches. DNA for the CDR3: TGCAGCCTACGGGGTAGCGGGGCTAGCACAGATACGCAGTATTTT. Translation: CSLRGSGASTDTQYF.